This TCR beta chain was retrieved from a study of identical twins. Whole-study results and caveats: Clonotypes of the beta chain that were abundant in cord blood carried fewer insertions (memory repertoires showed none).

Trimming shortened V by 0 bases and J by 6 bases, and 12 bases separated the two germline ends. The length of the CDR3 is 15 residues. The sample holds a few counts of this clonotype. Its target is unknown. Template switching introduced a universal primer site, and the cDNA bore unique molecular identifiers. Each CDR3 protein is one row after TCRdb ran MiXCR on the 5' RACE reads. This table has a few hundred thousand distinct CDR3 sequences, approximately 8.8% appearing once. The origin of this receptor is a woman in her forties or fifties in good health. The chain has TRBV12-3 or TRBV12-4 and TRBJ1-5; no clear D gene. Sequencing input: naive T cells sorted from blood. The CDR3 DNA reads TGTGCCAGCAGTTTAGCGGACCTAGTAGGTCAGCCCCAGCATTTT. It encodes CASSLADLVGQPQHF.